Detailed here is one TCR beta chain. This sample is part of a study of control samples from healthy donors and cancer patients. The germline gives CDR1 KGHSH, CDR2 LQKENI. Trimming removed 0 bases at V and 3 bases at J, with 11 bases between. The length of the CDR3 is 16 residues. The assay was immunoSEQ multiplex PCR, and TCRdb's table has in-frame clones only and misses some. The sample yields 100,000 to 150,000 clones, about 90% seen once. The sequenced material came from blood. This clonotype originated in a man in his 60s in good health. The chain couples TRBV18 to TRBJ2-2; possible D gene TRBD2, 6 bases. CDR3 residues: CASSPPSRGYTGELFF. The CDR3 DNA is TGTGCCAGCTCACCACCTTCGCGGGGCTACACCGGGGAGCTGTTTTTT.